The 32 T cell receptor beta chains in this list originate from one sample, sequenced in a study of shared clonotypes between healthy human individuals (dated by TCRdb to 2018 to 2021). Library construction relied on the immunoSEQ multiplex PCR assay. The table comes from immuneACCESS by way of TCRdb, which keeps in-frame sequences with V and J called. Part of the clones is missing from these tables; in studies checked, under half for an unresolved V gene and the rest for unknown reasons. The sample table records 1.5 million to 2.5 million clones; over 85% of these occur just once. Roughly 1.2% of the sample belongs to the ten largest clones. CD8 naive samples consisted of CD45RO-negative cells that were positively selected for CCR7, yielding a CD45RA+CCR7+ population without TemRA cells. Sequencing input: naive CD8+ T cells sorted from blood. Reading the label with the study, this specimen's cell subset or site is: CD45RA+CCR7+. The receptors here all came from a young man in good health.

The J gene is TRBJ2-2, the V gene TRBV7-9; 12 bases are shared with TRBD2. The V gene end was trimmed by 4 bases and the J gene end by 6 bases; junction bases not matched to a gene: 9. This CDR3 comprises 17 residues. The V gene's germline CDR1 is SEHNR and CDR2 FQNEAQ (reference sequence). Written as DNA, the CDR3 is TGTGCCAGCAGCTCCCGGACTAGCGGGATGTCGGCCGGGGAGCTGTTTTTT. Protein: CASSSRTSGMSAGELFF. The whole variable domain, remainder taken from reference TRBV7-9 and TRBJ2-2, is DTGVSQNPRHKITKRGQNVTFRCDPISEHNRLYWYRQTLGQGPEFLTYFQNEAQLEKSRLLSDRFSAERPKGSFSTLEIQRTEQGDSAMYLCASSSRTSGMSAGELFFGEGSRLTVL.

This clone was seen just once. This chain joins TRBV18 and TRBJ2-3, with no clear D. CDR1 is KGHSH, CDR2 LQKENI, per germline. This CDR3 region has 14 residues. Trimming took 0 bases from V and 4 from J, leaving 8 bases between them. The CDR3: CASSPPGSPDTQYF. As DNA, the CDR3 is TGTGCCAGCTCACCACCGGGGTCCCCAGATACGCAGTATTTT.

The chain joins TRBV29-1 to TRBJ2-5; D gene uncertain. Trimming took 7 bases from V and 5 from J, leaving 11 bases between them. The CDR3 is made up of 11 amino acids. Germline lookup yields CDR1 SQVTM and CDR2 ANQGSEA. The CDR3 reads CSGNWAETQYF. The CDR3 DNA follows: TGCAGCGGAAACTGGGCGGAGACCCAGTACTTC.

This chain uses TRBV19 with TRBJ2-7; D not certain. The CDR3 consists of 13 residues. Trimming cost V 6 bases and J 5 bases, with 14 bases left between them. Germline-derived CDR1 and CDR2 are LNHDA and SQIVND (reference sequence). The CDR3 loop reads CASSAAQDHEQYF. In DNA form, the CDR3 reads TGTGCCAGTAGCGCCGCCCAGGACCACGAGCAGTACTTC.

Comments on this clone: Other nucleotide sequences in the sample specify the same CDR3. The chain has TRBV6-5 and TRBJ2-7, with D perhaps matching TRBD2 (5 bases). V gave up 0 bases and J gave up 3 bases, with 6 bases separating them. CDR1 and CDR2 from the germline V gene are MNHEY and SVGAGI. The CDR3 covers 13 residues. CDR3 loop: CASSYSAGYEQYF. The CDR3 coding sequence is TGTGCCAGCAGTTACTCGGCGGGCTACGAGCAGTACTTC.

Regarding this clone: Other DNA sequences from this sample encode an identical CDR3 as well. V and J are TRBV28 and TRBJ2-7; maybe TRBD1 (6 bases). The CDR3 has 14 residues. Trimming removed 2 bases at V and 3 bases at J, with 11 bases between. CDR1 and CDR2 from the germline V gene are MDHEN and SYDVKM. CDR3: CASSLTGTNYEQYF. In nucleotides, the CDR3 is TGTGCCAGCAGTTTAACAGGGACGAACTACGAGCAGTACTTC.

V gene TRBV6-5 combines with J gene TRBJ2-7, with D perhaps TRBD1 (6 bases). From germline, CDR1 is MNHEY and CDR2 SVGAGI. The length of the CDR3 is 14 residues. V shed 5 bases and J shed 2 bases, with 13 bases lying between them. The CDR3: CASSIRQDTYEQYF. The CDR3 DNA sequence: TGTGCCAGCAGTATTCGACAGGATACCTACGAGCAGTACTTC.

With respect to this clone: A read error may produce the germline difference seen at one junction end. The rearrangement links TRBV29-1 to TRBJ1-2; D is unclear. CDR1 is SQVTM and CDR2 is ANQGSEA in the germline V gene. The length of the CDR3 is 9 residues. Here the CDR3 DNA reads TGCAGCGTTGGGATACCCCAGGTATTC. Protein sequence: CSVGIPQVF.

The chain uses TRBV6-4 and TRBJ1-2, with 9 bases that match TRBD1. CDR3 length: 15 amino acids. After removal of 2 bases from V and 8 bases from J, the junction contained 9 bases not matched to a gene. CDR1 MRHNA and CDR2 SNTAGT come from the germline V gene. As DNA, the CDR3 is TGTGCCAGCAGTGACCCTGGGACAGGGTTTCAGGGCTACACCTTC. Protein: CASSDPGTGFQGYTF.

J is TRBJ2-5 and V is TRBV28; maybe TRBD1 (6 bases). This CDR3 region has 13 residues. From germline, CDR1 is MDHEN and CDR2 SYDVKM. The germline V and J ends were trimmed by 2 bases and 6 bases, with 10 bases remaining between them. CDR3 protein: CASSLNRAQTQYF. The CDR3 DNA sequence: TGTGCCAGCAGTTTAAACAGGGCACAGACCCAGTACTTC.

The V call is TRBV7-8, the J call TRBJ2-7; 13 nucleotides agree with TRBD2. CDR3 length equals 20 residues. V dropped 5 bases and J dropped 3; count of bases not matched to a gene: 19. Germline V gives CDR1 SGHVS, CDR2 FQNEAQ. The CDR3 protein is CASSPGLAGELFGINYEQYF. As DNA, the CDR3 is TGTGCCAGCAGCCCCGGACTAGCGGGAGAACTTTTTGGGATAAACTACGAGCAGTACTTC.

CDR3 bases: TGTGCCAGCAGTCGACAGGCGACCTTGAACACTGAAGCTTTCTTT. Translation: CASSRQATLNTEAFF. The chain recombines TRBV28 with TRBJ1-1; possibly TRBD1 for D (6 bases). This CDR3 has 15 amino acids. Germline-derived CDR1 and CDR2 are MDHEN and SYDVKM. With 5 bases removed from V and 0 bases from J, the gap between germline ends came to 13 bases.

This sequence joins TRBV28 and TRBJ2-4; TRBD1 agrees at 8 bases. Germline V CDR1 and CDR2: MDHEN, SYDVKM. CDR3 length: 13 amino acids. The trim removed 5 bases at V and 15 bases at J, leaving 12 bases unmatched. CDR3 DNA sequence: TGTGCCAGCAGTCCCGGGACAGGTATCTTACGGTACTTC. This encodes CASSPGTGILRYF. Together with reference TRBV28 and TRBJ2-4, the CDR3 gives the full variable domain: DVKVTQSSRYLVKRTGEKVFLECVQDMDHENMFWYRQDPGLGLRLIYFSYDVKMKEKGDIPEGYSVSREKKERFSLILESASTNQTSMYLCASSPGTGILRYFGAGTRLSVL.

The chain couples TRBV30 to TRBJ2-2; 7 bases align to TRBD1. This CDR3 contains 13 residues. Trimming removed 8 bases from V and 1 base from J; junction bases left unmatched: 4. CDR1 is GTSNPN, CDR2 SVGIG, per germline (reference sequence). The CDR3 loop is CAGWTGNTGELFF. DNA for the CDR3: TGTGCCGGATGGACAGGGAACACCGGGGAGCTGTTTTTT. Looking up the rest from reference TRBV30 and TRBJ2-2 gives the full variable domain: SQTIHQWPATLVQPVGSPLSLECTVEGTSNPNLYWYRQAAGRGLQLLFYSVGIGQISSEVPQNLSASRPQDRQFILSSKKLLLSDSGFYLCAGWTGNTGELFFGEGSRLTVL.

About this clone itself: The sample holds other DNA sequences that translate to the same CDR3. The genes are TRBV10-3 and TRBJ1-2; TRBD1 matches 9 bases. Germline values: CDR1 ENHRY, CDR2 SYGVKD. The junction had 3 bases not matched to a gene; V was cut back by 0 bases and J by 4 bases. The CDR3 has 15 residues. The CDR3 reads CAISESGTGIYGYTF. DNA of the CDR3: TGTGCCATCAGTGAGTCAGGGACAGGGATCTATGGCTACACCTTC.

V is TRBV19 and J is TRBJ2-2, with a weak D call TRBD1 (5 bases). CDR1 and CDR2 (germline): LNHDA, SQIVND (reference sequence). The CDR3 runs to 18 residues. With 0 bases removed from V and 0 bases from J, the gap between germline ends came to 14 bases. The chain's CDR3 is CASSIDYLGHPNTGELFF. The CDR3 region has the DNA TGTGCCAGTAGTATAGATTATTTAGGACATCCGAACACCGGGGAGCTGTTTTTT. The full variable domain, its missing parts supplied by reference TRBV19 and TRBJ2-2, is DGGITQSPKYLFRKEGQNVTLSCEQNLNHDAMYWYRQDPGQGLRLIYYSQIVNDFQKGDIAEGYSVSREKKESFPLTVTSAQKNPTAFYLCASSIDYLGHPNTGELFFGEGSRLTVL.

The J gene is TRBJ2-1, the V gene TRBV11-1; 7 bases are a match to TRBD1. CDR3 length: 14 amino acids. Germline V gene data show CDR1 as SGHAT and CDR2 as FQDESV (reference sequence). With 2 bases clipped from V and 4 bases from J, the junction kept 2 bases outside the gene matches. CDR3 protein: CASSLRGPYNEQFF. The CDR3 DNA follows: TGTGCCAGCAGCTTAAGGGGGCCATACAATGAGCAGTTCTTC.

The chain carries TRBV5-4 and TRBJ1-1, with 8 bases lining up with TRBD1. Germline-derived CDR1 and CDR2 are SGHNT and YYREEE (reference sequence). The CDR3 runs to 15 residues. The trim removed 5 bases at V and 3 bases at J, leaving 9 bases unmatched. The CDR3 region is CASSSYQGAYTEAFF. The CDR3 region has the DNA TGTGCCAGCAGTTCCTATCAGGGGGCCTACACTGAAGCTTTCTTT.

V usage is TRBV30 and J usage is TRBJ2-1; perhaps TRBD2 as D (5 bases). Trimming took 4 bases from V and 4 from J, leaving 14 bases between them. The CDR3 consists of 14 residues. Germline V lookup: CDR1 GTSNPN, CDR2 SVGIG (reference sequence). The CDR3 DNA follows: TGTGCCTGGAACGAAGGTAGCGTTTACAATGAGCAGTTCTTC. Residues: CAWNEGSVYNEQFF.

V and J are TRBV5-6 and TRBJ1-1; tentative D call: TRBD1 (6 bases). Germline V gives CDR1 SGHDT, CDR2 YYEEEE. The V end was cut by 1 base, the J end by 5 bases, with 12 bases between. The CDR3 consists of 14 residues. The CDR3 DNA sequence: TGTGCCAGCAGCTTGTGGGGGGCTGAAACTGAAGCTTTCTTT. This translates into CASSLWGAETEAFF.

Notes on this clone: Other nucleotide sequences in the sample specify the same CDR3. The V gene is TRBV29-1, the J gene TRBJ2-7; the D is unclear. Germline CDR1 and CDR2: SQVTM and ANQGSEA. The V end was cut by 2 bases, the J end by 4 bases, with 6 bases between. The CDR3 runs 11 residues. CDR3 region: CSVELGYEQYF. The CDR3 DNA reads TGCAGCGTTGAACTCGGATACGAGCAGTACTTC.

About this clone itself: The sample holds other DNA sequences that translate to the same CDR3. This sequence joins TRBV6-5 and TRBJ1-1; 7 positions match TRBD1. Germline V gene sequence: CDR1 MNHEY, CDR2 SVGAGI. The CDR3 totals 15 residues. The V gene end was trimmed by 0 bases and the J gene end by 2 bases; junction bases not matched to a gene: 3. CDR3 nucleotides: TGTGCCAGCAGTTACTCTGGGACAGCCAACACTGAAGCTTTCTTT. It yields the protein CASSYSGTANTEAFF.

This rearrangement joins TRBV5-5 to TRBJ2-1; 7 positions match TRBD1. This CDR3 region has 14 residues. From germline, CDR1 is SGHKS and CDR2 YYEKEE (reference sequence). J lost 7 bases, V lost 2 bases, and 6 bases had no gene match. The CDR3 sequence: CASSLPTGTNEQFF. As DNA, the CDR3 is TGTGCCAGCAGCTTACCGACAGGGACGAATGAGCAGTTCTTC.

V usage is TRBV27 and J usage is TRBJ1-2, with 7 positions matching TRBD1. Germline loops: CDR1 MNHEY, CDR2 SMNVEV (reference sequence). J gave up 4 bases and V 5 bases, and 13 bases lay outside the gene matches. CDR3 length: 16 amino acids. Written as DNA, the CDR3 is TGTGCCAGCAGTCCTCAGACAGGGACCCTCATCTATGGCTACACCTTC. Amino acid sequence: CASSPQTGTLIYGYTF.

This sequence joins TRBV4-1 and TRBJ2-3; D unresolved. CDR1 and CDR2 (germline): MGHRA, YSYEKL. The CDR3 sequence is 15 residues long. V lost 0 bases to trimming and J lost 0 bases, with 7 bases between them. CDR3: CASSQDPPSTDTQYF. DNA of the CDR3: TGCGCCAGCAGCCAAGACCCACCAAGCACAGATACGCAGTATTTT.

This clone appeared once. This chain joins TRBV28 and TRBJ1-5; no reliable D call. The CDR3 spans 13 residues. The V gene lost 6 bases and the J gene lost 7 bases, with 13 bases spanning the gap. Per germline, CDR1 MDHEN and CDR2 SYDVKM. CDR3 loop: CASRLWGEQPQHF. The CDR3 DNA follows: TGTGCCAGCAGATTGTGGGGAGAACAGCCCCAGCATTTT.

The rearrangement uses TRBV7-8 and TRBJ2-2; tentative D call: TRBD1 (6 bases). Germline-derived CDR1 and CDR2 are SGHVS and FQNEAQ. The CDR3 covers 15 residues. Trimming removed 1 base at V and 4 bases at J, with 10 bases between. The chain's CDR3 is CASSLVQGSTGELFF. DNA of the CDR3: TGTGCCAGCAGCTTAGTACAGGGTAGCACCGGGGAGCTGTTTTTT.

This chain joins TRBV4-1 and TRBJ2-1; possibly TRBD2 for D (6 bases). V was clipped by 4 bases and J by 8 bases, with 12 bases between them. CDR1 and CDR2 from the germline V gene are MGHRA and YSYEKL. The CDR3 runs to 13 residues. This CDR3 is CASSRGRWDEQFF. CDR3 sequence (DNA): TGCGCCAGCAGCCGAGGGAGGTGGGATGAGCAGTTCTTC.

The rearrangement links TRBV2 to TRBJ2-7, with D perhaps matching TRBD1 (6 bases). Trimming pared 3 bases from V and 0 bases from J, leaving 12 bases between. Per the germline V gene, CDR1 is SNHLY and CDR2 is FYNNEI. The CDR3 totals 15 residues. In nucleotides, the CDR3 is TGTGCCAGCAGTGAGGGAATGGACAGCTCCTACGAGCAGTACTTC. Its protein is CASSEGMDSSYEQYF.

The CDR3 here is CASSVQMTAYEQYF. Written as DNA, the CDR3 is TGTGCCAGCAGTGTGCAAATGACTGCCTACGAGCAGTACTTC. The chain is built from TRBV2 and TRBJ2-7; D gene ambiguous. CDR3 length equals 14 residues. Germline CDR1 reads SNHLY; CDR2 reads FYNNEI. Trimming removed 4 bases from V and 2 bases from J, with 12 bases in between. The full variable domain, rest sourced from reference TRBV2 and TRBJ2-7, is EPEVTQTPSHQVTQMGQEVILRCVPISNHLYFYWYRQILGQKVEFLVSFYNNEISEKSEIFDDQFSVERPDGSNFTLKIRSTKLEDSAMYFCASSVQMTAYEQYFGPGTRLTVT.

The chain recombines TRBV4-2 with TRBJ2-7; 9 bases align to TRBD2. This CDR3 contains 16 residues. In germline, CDR1 is LGHNA, CDR2 YNFKEQ. V lost 0 bases and J lost 5; bases outside the gene matches: 8. The CDR3 nucleotides are TGTGCCAGCAGCCAAGAGGGGACTAGCATGGCCAACGAGCAGTACTTC. It encodes CASSQEGTSMANEQYF.

V gene TRBV6-1 combines with J gene TRBJ2-3; no clear D. Trimming stripped 0 bases from V and 6 bases from J, with 10 bases between. This CDR3 has 14 amino acids. Germline loops: CDR1 MNHNS, CDR2 SASEGT. CDR3 in amino acids: CASSEALLGDTQYF. DNA for the CDR3: TGTGCCAGCAGTGAAGCGCTTCTGGGGGATACGCAGTATTTT.